This T cell receptor beta chain was captured in a study of post-analysis software for immune sequencing data. About the research overall: Disease trajectories encompassed relapsing-remitting, secondary progressive and progressive-relapsing multiple sclerosis. Points from the study as a whole: Significantly decreased normalized Chao1 diversity was recorded for multiple sclerosis patients relative to controls. Controls had lower frequencies than patients of a few TRBV segments, which included TRBV5-6, TRBV5-1 and TRBV20-1.

Germline loops: CDR1 MGHRA, CDR2 YSYEKL. The CDR3 length is 15 residues. The V segment lost 4 bases and the J segment 0 bases; nucleotides outside the gene matches: 6. Concerning this clonotype itself: Its antigen remains unidentified.

Unique molecular identifiers were built into the TCR beta cDNA libraries. When roughly 0.9 to 10 million T cells were used, they gave 500,000 or so cDNA molecules. Via MiXCR, TCRdb re-called the PCR reads, giving one row per CDR3 protein. The repertoire holds roughly 400,000 distinct CDR3 sequences, with 30% to 45% as singletons. The chain carries TRBV4-1 and TRBJ2-7, with TRBD2 matching 7 bases. This receptor was identified in a girl aged 2 to 9 with multiple sclerosis. The sequencing sample was made of blood. The CDR3 DNA reads TGCGCCAGCAGCCGACTAGCATCTCCCTCCTACGAGCAGTACTTC. It yields the protein CASSRLASPSYEQYF.